The source of this T cell receptor beta chain is a study of persistence of HIV-infected CD4 T cells. The study, taken as a whole, reports: Proviral oligoclonality tracked with TCR oligoclonality within the same sorted cells. CMV- and Gag-responding cells had lower TCRbeta richness than CD3/CD28-responding cells.

The libraries were made with immunoSEQ version 4 in survey mode. Template was genomic DNA at about 9.3 ng/uL, with up to roughly 1 ug used per sample. Method: immunoSEQ multiplex PCR; TCRdb's copy keeps in-frame clones and lacks some. This table holds 15,000 to 25,000 clones, 75% to 80% found once. The stimulus was lysate of CMV-infected fibroblasts, 10 ug/mL. CD4+ T cells upregulating both CD40 ligand and CD69 were sorted as responding cells. CD8+ T cells were removed from PBMCs prior to stimulation. This CDR3 is built from 13 residues. The junction had 8 bases not matched to a gene; V was cut back by 6 bases and J by 7 bases. The germline V gene encodes CDR1 MDHEN and CDR2 SYDVKM. Note on this clone: Antigen specificity is unknown.

The sequence came from an adult man with HIV who was CMV-seropositive. The V call is TRBV28, the J call TRBJ1-1; TRBD1 matches 7 bases. The source material was CD4+ T cells sorted from PBMCs after approximately 18-hour stimulation, sampled from a patient who received antiretroviral therapy. The CDR3 DNA follows: TGTGCCAGCAGCCCGGGACAGCACTTTGAAGCTTTCTTT. Residues: CASSPGQHFEAFF. Supplemented by reference TRBV28 and TRBJ1-1, the full variable domain reads DVKVTQSSRYLVKRTGEKVFLECVQDMDHENMFWYRQDPGLGLRLIYFSYDVKMKEKGDIPEGYSVSREKKERFSLILESASTNQTSMYLCASSPGQHFEAFFGQGTRLTVV.